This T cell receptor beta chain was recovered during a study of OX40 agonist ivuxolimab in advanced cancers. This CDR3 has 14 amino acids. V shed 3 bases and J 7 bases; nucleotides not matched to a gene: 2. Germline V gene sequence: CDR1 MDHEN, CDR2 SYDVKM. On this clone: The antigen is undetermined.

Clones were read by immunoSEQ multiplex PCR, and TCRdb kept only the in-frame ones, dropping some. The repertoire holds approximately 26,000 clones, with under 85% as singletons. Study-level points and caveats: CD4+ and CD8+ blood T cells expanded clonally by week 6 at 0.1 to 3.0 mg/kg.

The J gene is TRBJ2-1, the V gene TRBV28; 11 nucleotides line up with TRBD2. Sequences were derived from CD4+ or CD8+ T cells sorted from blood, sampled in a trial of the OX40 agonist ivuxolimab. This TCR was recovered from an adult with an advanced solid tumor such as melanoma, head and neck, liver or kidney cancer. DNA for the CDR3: TGTGCCAGCAGTTTTAGCGGGGGGGCGAATGAGCAGTTCTTC. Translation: CASSFSGGANEQFF.